These 26 T cell receptor beta chains share one sample of origin, sequenced in a study of graft-versus-host responses after intestinal transplantation. The repertoire was sequenced with immunoSEQ multiplex PCR; TCRdb's copy has only in-frame clones and lacks some. The sample holds some 44,000 clones; about 95% are singletons and the top ten take 1.6%. The source material was PBMCs, sampled approximately 340 days after intestinal transplant. Every receptor here comes from a human patient who received an intestinal transplant, so some T cells may come from the graft donor.

The chain employs TRBV13 and TRBJ2-5, with D possibly matching TRBD2 (5 bases). Trimming took off 1 base at V and 4 bases at J, with 19 bases between the two ends. The CDR3 extends over 17 amino acids. Germline lookup yields CDR1 PRHDT and CDR2 FYEKMQ (reference sequence). CDR3 protein: CASSLEVWGVGGETQYF. The CDR3 bases are TGTGCCAGCAGCTTAGAAGTCTGGGGTGTAGGAGGAGAGACCCAGTACTTC.

The chain joins TRBV5-1 to TRBJ2-7; 8 bases fit TRBD1. V lost 4 bases to trimming and J lost 9 bases; unmatched junction nucleotides: 6. This CDR3 region has 12 residues. Germline values: CDR1 SGHRS, CDR2 YFSETQ. Here the CDR3 DNA reads TGCGCCAGCAGCGGTCAGGGGGCCGGGCAGTACTTC. Protein sequence: CASSGQGAGQYF. Using reference TRBV5-1 and TRBJ2-7 for the parts outside the CDR3, the full variable domain is KAGVTQTPRYLIKTRGQQVTLSCSPISGHRSVSWYQQTPGQGLQFLFEYFSETQRNKGNFPGRFSGRQFSNSRSEMNVSTLELGDSALYLCASSGQGAGQYFGPGTRLTVT.

In DNA, the CDR3 is TGTGCCAGCAGTTACTTAAACAATGAGCAGTTCTTC. Its protein is CASSYLNNEQFF. This rearrangement joins TRBV6-5 to TRBJ2-1; D gene ambiguous. The germline V gene has CDR1 MNHEY and CDR2 SVGAGI. The V end lost 1 base, the J end lost 5 bases, and 3 bases lay between the germline ends. CDR3 length equals 12 residues.

This chain uses TRBV4-2 with TRBJ2-7; the match to TRBD2 covers 10 bases. After removal of 0 bases from V and 4 bases from J, the junction contained 9 bases not matched to a gene. The V gene's germline CDR1 is LGHNA and CDR2 YNFKEQ. The CDR3 is 17 amino acids. The CDR3: CASSQDVSGGAPYEQYF. CDR3 sequence (DNA): TGTGCCAGCAGCCAAGATGTCAGCGGGGGGGCCCCATACGAGCAGTACTTC.

The gene calls are TRBV19 and TRBJ1-1; 7 bases are a match to TRBD1. V shed 7 bases and J 0 bases; nucleotides not matched to a gene: 8. The CDR3 sequence is 15 residues long. Germline values: CDR1 LNHDA, CDR2 SQIVND (reference sequence). The CDR3 DNA follows: TGTGCCAGTACCAGGGTGGGACAGATGAACACTGAAGCTTTCTTT. It codes for CASTRVGQMNTEAFF.

The chain combines TRBV9 with TRBJ2-1; the match to TRBD2 covers 9 bases. Germline CDR1 is SGDLS and CDR2 is YYNGEE. CDR3 size: 14 residues. J gave up 15 bases and V 0 bases, and 10 bases lay outside the gene matches. The chain's CDR3 is CASSVEGTSSFRFF. The CDR3 DNA reads TGTGCCAGCAGCGTAGAAGGGACTAGCTCGTTTCGGTTCTTC.

This chain joins TRBV4-1 and TRBJ2-1; D uncertain. The V end was cut by 0 bases, the J end by 7 bases, with 10 bases between. Germline V gene sequence: CDR1 MGHRA, CDR2 YSYEKL. The CDR3 runs to 14 residues. This chain's CDR3 is CASSQEQNYNEQFF. For the CDR3, the DNA is TGCGCCAGCAGCCAAGAACAGAACTATAATGAGCAGTTCTTC.

This chain connects TRBV2 to TRBJ2-5; D not certain. Per the germline V gene, CDR1 is SNHLY and CDR2 is FYNNEI. This CDR3 has 10 residues. V lost 4 bases and J lost 7, with 4 bases in between. CDR3 amino acids: CASSAVTQYF. CDR3 bases: TGTGCCAGCAGTGCGGTGACCCAGTACTTC.

The chain carries TRBV7-9 and TRBJ1-5, with 8 positions matching TRBD1. Germline CDR1 reads SEHNR; CDR2 reads FQNEAQ (reference sequence). The CDR3 runs to 17 residues. V gave up 3 bases and J gave up 0 bases; unmatched junction bases: 7. CDR3 nucleotides: TGTGCCAGCAGCTTCCAGGACAGGGCTTATAGCAATCAGCCCCAGCATTTT. Its translation is CASSFQDRAYSNQPQHF.

The J gene is TRBJ1-1, the V gene TRBV18, with D uncertain. The V end was cut by 3 bases, the J end by 2 bases, with 13 bases between. This CDR3 is 15 amino acids long. Germline V CDR1 and CDR2: KGHSH, LQKENI. CDR3 sequence reads: CASSPTAGGNTEAFF. CDR3 nucleotide sequence: TGTGCCAGCTCACCGACGGCGGGTGGAAACACTGAAGCTTTCTTT.

Here the CDR3 reads CASSLEDSGLEQFF. The CDR3, as DNA: TGTGCCAGCAGCTTGGAAGATTCGGGGCTTGAGCAGTTCTTC. This chain joins TRBV5-4 and TRBJ2-1; tentatively, D is TRBD1 or TRBD2 (5 bases each). Deletions cut 0 bases from V and 9 bases from J, with 13 bases between. From germline, CDR1 is SGHNT and CDR2 YYREEE (reference sequence). This CDR3 has 14 residues.

The V and J genes are TRBV6-1 and TRBJ2-7, with 10 bases matching TRBD1. The CDR3 has 13 amino acids. V gave up 7 bases and J gave up 3 bases; unmatched junction bases: 3. The germline gives CDR1 MNHNS, CDR2 SASEGT. The DNA of the CDR3 is TGTGCCAGCACCTGGACAGGGGGCTACGAGCAGTACTTC. This encodes CASTWTGGYEQYF.

The chain is built from TRBV4-1 and TRBJ2-1; TRBD1 matches at 10 bases. V trimming: 0 bases; J trimming: 5 bases; junction bases outside the gene matches: 4. The CDR3 totals 16 residues. Germline V gene sequence: CDR1 MGHRA, CDR2 YSYEKL. CDR3 region: CASSQDPGQGNNEQFF. In nucleotides, the CDR3 is TGCGCCAGCAGCCAAGATCCGGGACAGGGGAACAATGAGCAGTTCTTC.

The CDR3 sequence: CATKGQPNQPQHF. CDR3 nucleotide sequence: TGTGCCACCAAGGGACAGCCCAATCAGCCCCAGCATTTT. This rearrangement joins TRBV27 to TRBJ1-5; 7 nucleotides agree with TRBD1. Trimming at V came to 10 bases and at J to 3 bases, leaving 6 bases not matched to a gene. The CDR3 is made up of 13 amino acids. The germline V gene encodes CDR1 MNHEY and CDR2 SMNVEV (reference sequence).

The chain recombines TRBV7-9 with TRBJ1-1, with no clear D. The germline gives CDR1 SEHNR, CDR2 FQNEAQ (reference sequence). Deletions cut 1 base from V and 7 bases from J, with 13 bases between. The CDR3 consists of 14 residues. Here the CDR3 reads CASSLGTGNLEAFF. CDR3 in DNA: TGTGCCAGCAGCTTAGGAACGGGTAACCTTGAAGCTTTCTTT.

This sequence joins TRBV27 and TRBJ2-1; D unresolved. V lost 3 bases and J 2 bases, leaving 5 bases between the germline ends. CDR3 size: 13 residues. Germline CDR1 reads MNHEY; CDR2 reads SMNVEV (reference sequence). CDR3 amino acids: CASSFSTYNEQFF. CDR3 in DNA: TGTGCCAGCAGTTTCAGCACCTACAATGAGCAGTTCTTC.

The chain combines TRBV29-1 with TRBJ1-6; D is possibly TRBD1 (5 bases). V shed 5 bases and J shed 5 bases, with 13 bases lying between them. The CDR3 contains 14 residues. Germline CDR1 reads SQVTM; CDR2 reads ANQGSEA. The CDR3: CSVKAGLHNSPLHF. Here the CDR3 DNA reads TGCAGCGTTAAGGCGGGACTACATAATTCACCCCTCCACTTT.

The chain uses TRBV5-1 and TRBJ2-5, with D uncertain. The J call is in doubt because the DNA end fits TRBJ2-7 better. Germline values: CDR1 SGHRS, CDR2 YFSETQ. This CDR3 region has 15 residues. The CDR3 loop reads CASSLVGLGSYEQYF. The DNA of the CDR3 is TGCGCCAGCAGCTTGGTGGGCTTGGGTTCCTACGAGCAGTACTTC.

The chain is built from TRBV11-2 and TRBJ2-1, with D tentatively TRBD2 (6 bases). CDR3 length: 17 amino acids. Germline-derived CDR1 and CDR2 are SGHAT and FQNNGV. V lost 3 bases and J 2 bases, leaving 17 bases between the germline ends. CDR3 amino acids: CASSFARAGSTYNEQFF. The CDR3 DNA reads TGTGCCAGCAGCTTCGCCCGGGCGGGGTCCACCTACAATGAGCAGTTCTTC.

This clone appeared a single time. Mismatch with germline at one junction end may stem from a read error. The rearrangement uses TRBV11-3 and TRBJ2-7, with D possibly called TRBD1 or TRBD2 (7 bases each). Per germline, CDR1 SGHNT and CDR2 YENEEA. The CDR3 has 16 amino acids. CDR3 nucleotide sequence: TGCGCCAGCAGGGGGTGGGGGGGAGGCCCCTCCTACGAGCAGTACTTC. Residues: CASRGWGGGPSYEQYF.

Turning to this clone: The junction differs from germline at one of its ends, possibly a read error. Within the sample, other DNA sequences also encode this same CDR3. The chain employs TRBV18 and TRBJ1-1, with 8 positions matching TRBD1. The CDR3 is 13 amino acids. Germline CDR1 KGHSH, CDR2 LQKENI. Here the CDR3 reads CASSPGQEAEAFF. The CDR3 region has the DNA TGTGCCAGCTCACCGGGACAGGAGGCTGAAGCCTTCTTT.

This clone has a single count. The CDR3 sequence: CASTALVGPGRFDQPQHF. The CDR3 nucleotides are TGTGCCAGCACCGCACTTGTCGGACCAGGGAGGTTTGATCAGCCCCAGCATTTT. The chain couples TRBV27 to TRBJ1-5; TRBD1 is a possible D gene (5 bases). V gave up 7 bases and J gave up 5 bases, with 27 bases separating them. Germline CDR1 is MNHEY and CDR2 is SMNVEV (reference sequence). CDR3 length: 18 residues.

This rearrangement joins TRBV30 to TRBJ2-1; TRBD1 or TRBD2 may be the D gene (5 bases each). CDR1 and CDR2 (germline): GTSNPN, SVGIG (reference sequence). V shed 3 bases and J shed 10 bases, with 16 bases lying between them. The CDR3 loop spans 13 amino acids. The DNA for the CDR3 is TGTGCCTGGAGGACAGTGGAGAGGAGGGAGCAGTTCTTC. As protein: CAWRTVERREQFF. The entire variable domain, with the rest obtained from reference TRBV30 and TRBJ2-1, is as follows: SQTIHQWPATLVQPVGSPLSLECTVEGTSNPNLYWYRQAAGRGLQLLFYSVGIGQISSEVPQNLSASRPQDRQFILSSKKLLLSDSGFYLCAWRTVERREQFFGPGTRLTVL.

The rearrangement uses TRBV9 and TRBJ1-2, with D possibly matching TRBD1 (5 bases). The V gene's germline CDR1 is SGDLS and CDR2 YYNGEE. With 4 bases removed from V and 4 bases from J, the gap between germline ends came to 14 bases. CDR3 length: 14 amino acids. DNA for the CDR3: TGTGCCAGCAGCACCGACAGTTGGAGCTATGGCTACACCTTC. Encoded protein: CASSTDSWSYGYTF.

CDR3 sequence reads: CASSLGQANTEAFF. As DNA, the CDR3 is TGCGCCAGCAGCTTGGGTCAGGCCAACACTGAAGCTTTCTTT. This chain uses TRBV5-1 with TRBJ1-1; D is undetermined. V was clipped by 0 bases and J by 2 bases, with 8 bases between them. Germline V CDR1 and CDR2: SGHRS, YFSETQ. This CDR3 has 14 residues. Full variable domain (rest looked up from reference TRBV5-1 and TRBJ1-1): KAGVTQTPRYLIKTRGQQVTLSCSPISGHRSVSWYQQTPGQGLQFLFEYFSETQRNKGNFPGRFSGRQFSNSRSEMNVSTLELGDSALYLCASSLGQANTEAFFGQGTRLTVV.

J is TRBJ1-5 and V is TRBV5-6; D unresolved. With 0 bases removed from V and 7 bases from J, the gap between germline ends came to 17 bases. The length of the CDR3 is 16 residues. CDR1 is SGHDT and CDR2 is YYEEEE in the germline V gene. The CDR3 DNA is TGTGCCAGCAGCTTGGGAGGGCAGAAACCCAGCCAGCCCCAGCATTTT. This translates into CASSLGGQKPSQPQHF.